This TCR beta chain was profiled in a study of T cell repertoires in cytomegalovirus infection. This CDR3 comprises 15 residues. Germline lookup yields CDR1 SGHTA and CDR2 FQGTGA. Trimming left V 3 bases short and J 2 bases short, with 13 bases between. There are many counts of this clonotype. MiXCR, applied by TCRdb to the reads, yields one record per CDR3 protein. The table lists around 280,000 distinct CDR3 sequences, approximately 8.9% of them singletons. This sequence originates from a human donor in good health (CMV status not recorded). Some clones in this sample may be carry-over from other donors' samples. J is TRBJ2-5 and V is TRBV7-3; possible D gene TRBD1, 5 bases. Sample: PBMCs. This CDR3 reads CASSFSDSKQETQYF. The DNA of the CDR3 is TGTGCCAGCAGCTTCAGTGACAGTAAACAAGAGACCCAGTACTTC.